These T cell receptor beta chains were read from a single sample in a study of PD-L1 blockade in urothelial cancer. Data came from immunoSEQ multiplex PCR; TCRdb stores just in-frame clones and leaves some out. The table shows 41,000 or so clones, with 65% to 85% occurring only once. Sequenced material: PBMCs, taken around atezolizumab (anti-PD-L1) treatment. The origin of the receptors is a man in his sixties with urothelial cancer. The CDR3 runs from the conserved cysteine through the conserved F or W. The D gene is left open where the match is weak. Clone size is not always given. Where it is, it says once, few, many or a class for expanded clones.

clone size: few; V gene: TRBV7-6; J gene: TRBJ2-3; D gene: TRBD2; CDR3 protein: CASSRTSGVGTDTQYF; CDR3 DNA: TGTGCCAGCAGCCGGACTAGCGGGGTTGGCACAGATACGCAGTATTTT
clone size: NA; V gene: TRBV19; J gene: TRBJ1-4; D gene: NA; CDR3 protein: CASRDRDTVEKLFF; CDR3 DNA: TGTGCCAGTAGGGACCGGGACACGGTTGAAAAACTGTTTTTT
clone size: NA; V gene: TRBV19; J gene: TRBJ2-3; D gene: NA; CDR3 protein: CASSIPGVTDTQYF; CDR3 DNA: TGTGCCAGTAGTATACCAGGGGTCACAGATACGCAGTATTTT
clone size: once; V gene: TRBV5-4; J gene: TRBJ1-1; D gene: TRBD1; CDR3 protein: CASSLSTTGTGTEAFF; CDR3 DNA: TGTGCCAGCAGCTTAAGTACTACTGGGACAGGGACTGAAGCTTTCTTT
clone size: NA; V gene: TRBV2; J gene: TRBJ2-1; D gene: TRBD1; CDR3 protein: CASTETGGGYNEQFF; CDR3 DNA: TGTGCCAGCACCGAAACAGGGGGCGGCTACAATGAGCAGTTCTTC
clone size: NA; V gene: TRBV6-1; J gene: TRBJ2-5; D gene: TRBD2; CDR3 protein: CASRLAGGETQYF; CDR3 DNA: TGTGCCAGCAGGTTAGCGGGGGGAGAGACCCAGTACTTC
clone size: NA; V gene: TRBV6-5; J gene: TRBJ2-3; D gene: NA; CDR3 protein: CASTPRVSDTQYF; CDR3 DNA: TGTGCCAGCACCCCAAGAGTCTCAGATACGCAGTATTTT
clone size: NA; V gene: TRBV11-2; J gene: TRBJ1-1; D gene: NA; CDR3 protein: CASSLDGGGQGKAFF; CDR3 DNA: TGTGCCAGCAGCTTAGATGGCGGGGGGCAGGGTAAAGCTTTCTTT
clone size: once; V gene: TRBV9; J gene: TRBJ2-4; D gene: TRBD1; CDR3 protein: CASSGRTGLNIQYF; CDR3 DNA: TGTGCCAGCAGCGGACGGACAGGGTTGAACATTCAGTACTTC
clone size: few; V gene: TRBV5-4; J gene: TRBJ2-1; D gene: TRBD2; CDR3 protein: CASTLAGGANNEQFF; CDR3 DNA: TGTGCCAGCACCCTAGCGGGGGGGGCCAACAATGAGCAGTTCTTC
clone size: NA; V gene: TRBV5-1; J gene: TRBJ2-6; D gene: NA; CDR3 protein: CASSLGARGANVLTF; CDR3 DNA: TGCGCCAGCAGCTTGGGGGCCCGGGGGGCCAACGTCCTGACTTTC
clone size: few; V gene: TRBV4-1; J gene: TRBJ1-6; D gene: NA; CDR3 protein: CASSPRQDLFYNSPLHF; CDR3 DNA: TGCGCCAGCAGCCCAAGACAGGACCTCTTTTATAATTCACCCCTCCACTTT
clone size: NA; V gene: TRBV2; J gene: TRBJ2-1; D gene: NA; CDR3 protein: CASTVMSYNEQFF; CDR3 DNA: TGTGCCAGCACGGTGATGTCCTACAATGAGCAGTTCTTC
clone size: once; V gene: TRBV11-2; J gene: TRBJ2-7; D gene: TRBD2; CDR3 protein: CASSLVGVAGGLYEQYF; CDR3 DNA: TGTGCCAGCAGCTTAGTGGGGGTAGCGGGGGGGCTCTACGAGCAGTACTTC
clone size: once; V gene: TRBV28; J gene: TRBJ1-5; D gene: NA; CDR3 protein: CASSIRGGLDSDF; CDR3 DNA: TGTGCCAGCTCAATACGTGGGGGGTTAGACTCGGATTTT
clone size: NA; V gene: TRBV27; J gene: TRBJ1-5; D gene: NA; CDR3 protein: CASIPPTAGHKIYSNQPQHF; CDR3 DNA: TGTGCCAGCATCCCCCCCACCGCGGGGCATAAGATCTATAGCAATCAGCCCCAGCATTTT
clone size: NA; V gene: TRBV2; J gene: TRBJ2-5; D gene: TRBD1; CDR3 protein: CASTPTTGGQETQYF; CDR3 DNA: TGTGCCAGCACCCCTACGACAGGGGGCCAAGAGACCCAGTACTTC
clone size: NA; V gene: TRBV9; J gene: TRBJ2-1; D gene: TRBD2; CDR3 protein: CASSGPGRREAEQFF; CDR3 DNA: TGTGCCAGCAGCGGCCCGGGGAGGCGGGAGGCTGAGCAGTTCTTC
clone size: NA; V gene: TRBV2; J gene: TRBJ2-1; D gene: TRBD2; CDR3 protein: CASSERLAPYNEQFF; CDR3 DNA: TGTGCCAGCAGTGAGCGACTAGCGCCTTACAATGAGCAGTTCTTC
clone size: once; V gene: TRBV7-7; J gene: TRBJ2-2; D gene: TRBD1; CDR3 protein: CASSLDRGDTGELFF; CDR3 DNA: TGTGCTAGCAGCTTGGACAGGGGAGACACCGGGGAGCTGTTTTTT
clone size: NA; V gene: TRBV25-1; J gene: TRBJ2-7; D gene: NA; CDR3 protein: CASSERQGFYTAYEQYF; CDR3 DNA: TGTGCCAGCAGTGAACGGCAGGGGTTCTATACCGCCTACGAGCAGTACTTC
clone size: NA; V gene: TRBV29-1; J gene: TRBJ1-1; D gene: NA; CDR3 protein: CSVVFISGNTEAFF; CDR3 DNA: TGCAGCGTTGTCTTTATTAGCGGGAACACTGAAGCTTTCTTT
clone size: once; V gene: TRBV6-5; J gene: TRBJ1-2; D gene: TRBD1; CDR3 protein: CASSSNRQGVRYGYTF; CDR3 DNA: TGTGCCAGCAGTTCCAACCGACAGGGGGTGAGATATGGCTACACCTTC
clone size: NA; V gene: TRBV6-1; J gene: TRBJ1-2; D gene: NA; CDR3 protein: CASRLSGPYGYTF; CDR3 DNA: TGTGCCAGCAGACTCAGTGGGCCCTATGGCTACACCTTC
clone size: once; V gene: TRBV5-5; J gene: TRBJ1-5; D gene: TRBD1; CDR3 protein: CASTTTGGRGQPQHF; CDR3 DNA: TGTGCCAGCACCACGACAGGGGGCCGGGGTCAGCCCCAGCATTTT
clone size: NA; V gene: TRBV29-1; J gene: TRBJ1-2; D gene: NA; CDR3 protein: CSVGEATASYGYTF; CDR3 DNA: TGCAGCGTCGGCGAGGCGACAGCAAGCTATGGCTACACCTTC
clone size: NA; V gene: TRBV27; J gene: TRBJ1-6; D gene: NA; CDR3 protein: CASSFSDNSPLHF; CDR3 DNA: TGTGCCAGCAGTTTCTCAGATAATTCACCCCTCCACTTT
clone size: NA; V gene: TRBV5-6; J gene: TRBJ2-7; D gene: TRBD1; CDR3 protein: CASSRDRASSREQYF; CDR3 DNA: TGTGCCAGCAGCCGGGACAGGGCAAGCTCCCGCGAGCAGTACTTC
clone size: NA; V gene: TRBV27; J gene: TRBJ1-5; D gene: NA; CDR3 protein: CASSSTHWGGGQPQHF; CDR3 DNA: TGTGCCAGCAGTTCCACCCATTGGGGGGGCGGTCAGCCCCAGCATTTT
clone size: NA; V gene: TRBV7-8; J gene: TRBJ1-5; D gene: TRBD1; CDR3 protein: CASSSDRANSNQPQHF; CDR3 DNA: TGTGCCAGCAGCTCAGACAGGGCTAATAGCAATCAGCCCCAGCATTTT
clone size: NA; V gene: TRBV10-2; J gene: TRBJ1-3; D gene: NA; CDR3 protein: CASSDSSGNTIYF; CDR3 DNA: TGCGCCAGCAGTGACAGCTCTGGAAACACCATATATTTT
clone size: NA; V gene: TRBV5-1; J gene: TRBJ2-5; D gene: NA; CDR3 protein: CASSSSGSQETQYF; CDR3 DNA: TGCGCCAGCAGCAGCTCTGGGAGCCAAGAGACCCAGTACTTC
clone size: NA; V gene: TRBV5-1; J gene: TRBJ2-3; D gene: NA; CDR3 protein: CASSLVQLSTDTQYF; CDR3 DNA: TGCGCCAGCAGCTTGGTTCAACTTTCCACAGATACGCAGTATTTT
clone size: NA; V gene: TRBV25-1; J gene: TRBJ2-5; D gene: TRBD2; CDR3 protein: CASSPGREARETQYF; CDR3 DNA: TGTGCCAGCAGTCCTGGGAGGGAAGCGCGAGAGACCCAGTACTTC
clone size: few; V gene: TRBV12-2; J gene: TRBJ1-1; D gene: NA; CDR3 protein: CASRLAWGGGNTEAFF; CDR3 DNA: NA
clone size: NA; V gene: TRBV2; J gene: TRBJ2-5; D gene: TRBD1; CDR3 protein: CASSPGGQGRETQYF; CDR3 DNA: TGTGCCAGCAGTCCAGGGGGCCAGGGGCGAGAGACCCAGTACTTC
clone size: once; V gene: TRBV11-2; J gene: TRBJ2-7; D gene: TRBD1; CDR3 protein: CASSIDRGPGEEQYF; CDR3 DNA: TGTGCCAGCAGCATAGACAGGGGGCCAGGGGAGGAGCAGTACTTC